Below are 20 T cell receptor beta chains sequenced from a single sample in a study of blood T cell repertoires in COVID-19. Only in-frame clones appear in the TCRdb table, and some are missing; sequencing was by immunoSEQ multiplex PCR. The sample shows about 180,000 clones, approximately 84% of them seen only once. Sequenced: peripheral blood. These receptors all stem from a human donor in a cohort sampled during active COVID-19.

The chain carries TRBV18 and TRBJ1-1, with D perhaps TRBD1 (5 bases). The CDR3 is 14 residues long. Germline CDR1 is KGHSH and CDR2 is LQKENI. V was pared by 2 bases and J by 4 bases, with 11 bases between. CDR3 protein: CASSPGQGFTEAFF. CDR3 coding DNA: TGTGCCAGCTCACCAGGGCAGGGTTTCACTGAAGCTTTCTTT.

This chain links TRBV9 with TRBJ2-1, with D maybe TRBD1 (5 bases). CDR1 and CDR2 from the germline V gene are SGDLS and YYNGEE. V lost 3 bases and J lost 8, with 9 bases in between. The CDR3 is 12 amino acids. The CDR3 DNA reads TGTGCCAGCAGCGATCAGGGCGATGAGCAGTTCTTC. Its translation is CASSDQGDEQFF.

V gene TRBV5-1 combines with J gene TRBJ1-4, with D maybe TRBD1 (5 bases). CDR1 and CDR2 from the germline V gene are SGHRS and YFSETQ. The CDR3 runs to 14 residues. Trimming removed 3 bases at V and 7 bases at J, with 13 bases between. The CDR3 spells CASSSQGSSEKLFF. The CDR3 coding sequence is TGCGCCAGCAGCTCGCAGGGTAGTAGTGAAAAACTGTTTTTT.

This rearrangement joins TRBV3-1 (or the pseudogene TRBV3-2) to TRBJ2-3; TRBD1 might be the D (6 bases). The CDR3 has 14 amino acids. Trimming cost V 4 bases and J 6 bases, with 14 bases left between them. The germline gives CDR1 LGHDT, CDR2 YNNKEL (reference sequence). Here the CDR3 DNA reads TGTGCCAGCAGCCCCGCAGGGGCCCCCGATACGCAGTATTTT. Translated, it gives CASSPAGAPDTQYF.

The chain joins TRBV5-1 to TRBJ1-6; D not resolved. V dropped 0 bases and J dropped 12 bases, with 19 bases sitting between them. CDR1 is SGHRS, CDR2 YFSETQ, per germline. The CDR3 is 16 residues long. The CDR3 nucleotides read TGCGCCAGCAGCTTGGCCGAAAGGACCAATCGGGGACCCCTCCACTTT. Residues: CASSLAERTNRGPLHF.

The chain links TRBV6-5 to TRBJ2-7; D is perhaps TRBD2 (5 bases). Germline V gene sequence: CDR1 MNHEY, CDR2 SVGAGI. Trimming took off 6 bases at V and 0 bases at J, with 9 bases between the two ends. The CDR3 spans 13 residues. CDR3 in amino acids: CASRLGDSYEQYF. DNA of the CDR3: TGTGCCAGCAGGCTCGGGGACTCCTACGAGCAGTACTTC.

The chain uses TRBV9 and TRBJ1-1; D is undetermined. The length of the CDR3 is 14 residues. Germline values: CDR1 SGDLS, CDR2 YYNGEE. The V end was cut by 1 base, the J end by 2 bases, with 9 bases between. CDR3: CASSVRGTNTEAFF. The CDR3 DNA sequence: TGTGCCAGCAGCGTACGGGGTACTAACACTGAAGCTTTCTTT.

The chain links TRBV10-3 to TRBJ1-5, with TRBD1 identical over 11 bases. V lost 5 bases and J lost 6; bases outside the gene matches: 6. This CDR3 contains 15 residues. Germline V CDR1 and CDR2: ENHRY, SYGVKD. In nucleotides, the CDR3 is TGTGCCATCAGTTCAGGACAGGGGGCAGGTCAGCCCCAGCATTTT. Its translation: CAISSGQGAGQPQHF.

The gene calls are TRBV29-1 and TRBJ2-7, with 8 bases aligning to TRBD1. This CDR3 has 13 amino acids. The V gene end was trimmed by 7 bases and the J gene end by 0 bases; junction bases not matched to a gene: 5. Germline V gives CDR1 SQVTM, CDR2 ANQGSEA. The CDR3 DNA reads as TGCAGCGCCGGGGACAGGAGCTCCTACGAGCAGTACTTC. This translates into CSAGDRSSYEQYF.

This sequence joins TRBV7-9 and TRBJ2-2, with a possible D match to TRBD2 (6 bases). Germline loops: CDR1 SEHNR, CDR2 FQNEAQ (reference sequence). There are 14 residues in the CDR3. V was pared by 1 base and J by 5 bases, with 8 bases between. The CDR3 DNA reads TGTGCCAGCAGCTTAGTAGGAGGGACCGGGGAGCTGTTTTTT. The encoded protein is CASSLVGGTGELFF.

The chain uses TRBV19 and TRBJ1-2; weak D call: TRBD1 (6 bases). This CDR3 region has 15 residues. Trimming took off 1 base at V and 2 bases at J, with 11 bases between the two ends. Germline-derived CDR1 and CDR2 are LNHDA and SQIVND (reference sequence). The CDR3 DNA is TGTGCCAGTAGTATAGTTCTCGGACAGAACTATGGCTACACCTTC. Encoded protein: CASSIVLGQNYGYTF.

V gene TRBV11-1 combines with J gene TRBJ1-1, with TRBD1 matching over 7 bases. V was clipped by 2 bases and J by 4 bases; unmatched bases: 4. The V gene's germline CDR1 is SGHAT and CDR2 FQDESV (reference sequence). CDR3 length: 14 residues. In DNA form, the CDR3 reads TGTGCCAGCAGCTTACCCAGGGGGGCCACTGAAGCTTTCTTT. It encodes CASSLPRGATEAFF.

V gene TRBV29-1 combines with J gene TRBJ2-7, with D maybe TRBD1 (6 bases). Deletions cut 5 bases from V and 6 bases from J, with 14 bases between. Germline CDR1 SQVTM, CDR2 ANQGSEA. The CDR3 covers 12 residues. DNA of the CDR3: TGCAGCGTTCTGGGGGCCGTCGGCGAGCAGTACTTC. Translation gives CSVLGAVGEQYF.

The V gene is TRBV2, the J gene TRBJ2-7; D perhaps matches TRBD2 (6 bases). Per the germline V gene, CDR1 is SNHLY and CDR2 is FYNNEI. The CDR3 extends over 11 amino acids. The V and J ends lost 10 bases and 6 bases respectively, with 13 bases between them. CDR3 region: CATRGLSEQYF. CDR3 coding DNA: TGTGCCACGCGGGGCCTATCCGAGCAGTACTTC.

A few counts support this clone. The CDR3 DNA is TGTGCCAGCAGGACGCCGGTGGGACAAGTCTTACTCCAGCATTTT. Translation gives CASRTPVGQVLLQHF. The chain links TRBV6-5 to TRBJ1-5, with D possibly TRBD1 on 6 matching bases. Germline V gives CDR1 MNHEY, CDR2 SVGAGI. V lost 6 bases and J lost 12, with 24 bases in between. The CDR3 totals 15 residues.

The chain recombines TRBV3-1 (or the pseudogene TRBV3-2) with TRBJ1-6; tentatively, D is TRBD1 (5 bases). In germline, CDR1 is LGHDT, CDR2 YNNKEL (reference sequence). Trimming removed 0 bases at V and 7 bases at J, with 10 bases between. CDR3 size: 15 residues. The CDR3 bases are TGTGCCAGCAGCCAAGATTGGGGGAGGAATTCACCCCTCCACTTT. Residues: CASSQDWGRNSPLHF.

The rearrangement uses TRBV7-2 and TRBJ2-1; weak D call: TRBD1 (6 bases). This CDR3 has 13 residues. With 1 base removed from V and 9 bases from J, the gap between germline ends came to 10 bases. Germline values: CDR1 SGHTA, CDR2 FQGNSA. The CDR3 loop reads CASSLGGRGEQFF. CDR3 in DNA: TGTGCCAGCAGCTTAGGGGGGCGCGGTGAGCAGTTCTTC.

This chain connects TRBV29-1 to TRBJ2-1, with D perhaps TRBD1 (6 bases). V was shortened by 3 bases and J by 6 bases, with 18 bases between the two germline ends. CDR1 SQVTM and CDR2 ANQGSEA come from the germline V gene. The CDR3 loop spans 15 amino acids. CDR3 coding DNA: TGCAGCGTTGATGGGGGCAGGTTGGGGTCCAATGAGCAGTTCTTC. Its translation is CSVDGGRLGSNEQFF.

The V call is TRBV12-3 or TRBV12-4, the J call TRBJ1-2; D is unresolved. V gave up 1 base and J gave up 4 bases, with 7 bases separating them. The CDR3 runs to 13 residues. CDR3: CASSLESVYGYTF. CDR3 DNA: TGTGCCAGCAGTTTAGAGTCAGTCTATGGCTACACCTTC.

The CDR3 is CASSPGTTGNTIYF. The CDR3 DNA reads TGTGCCAGCTCACCAGGGACAACAGGAAACACCATATATTTT. This chain joins TRBV18 and TRBJ1-3; D possibly corresponds to TRBD1 (6 bases). Trimming removed 2 bases at V and 4 bases at J, with 9 bases between. The CDR3 extends over 14 amino acids. CDR1 is KGHSH and CDR2 is LQKENI in the germline V gene. Together with reference TRBV18 and TRBJ1-3, the CDR3 gives the full variable domain: NAGVMQNPRHLVRRRGQEARLRCSPMKGHSHVYWYRQLPEEGLKFMVYLQKENIIDESGMPKERFSAEFPKEGPSILRIQQVVRGDSAAYFCASSPGTTGNTIYFGEGSWLTVV.